Each of the 28 T cell receptor beta chains below was sequenced from the same sample in a study of pediatric ulcerative colitis. Using immunoSEQ multiplex PCR, the repertoire was profiled, and TCRdb retains in-frame clones only, with some absent. The sample gives about 64,000 clones, 80% to 90% of which show up once; approximately 3.4% is in the top ten. The sequenced material came from blood. These receptors all come from a boy younger than 18 with severe ulcerative colitis.

The chain links TRBV29-1 to TRBJ2-7; possible D gene TRBD1, 5 bases. The CDR3 has 12 residues. V lost 3 bases, J lost 2 bases, and 8 bases lay in between. Germline V gene lookup returns CDR1 SQVTM and CDR2 ANQGSEA. DNA of the CDR3: TGCAGCGTTGACCAGGGTACCTACGAGCAGTACTTC. Amino acids: CSVDQGTYEQYF.

The rearrangement uses TRBV5-1 and TRBJ2-7, with TRBD2 matching 9 bases. CDR1 is SGHRS and CDR2 is YFSETQ in the germline V gene. The CDR3 extends over 15 amino acids. Trimming at V came to 4 bases and at J to 1 base, leaving 6 bases not matched to a gene. The CDR3 DNA is TGCGCCAGCAGCCCCAGAGCGGGAGGATCCTACGAGCAGTACTTC. Its protein product is CASSPRAGGSYEQYF.

The chain is built from TRBV5-6 and TRBJ2-5; D is unresolved. V lost 0 bases and J lost 0, with 12 bases in between. The CDR3 loop spans 16 amino acids. CDR1 is SGHDT and CDR2 is YYEEEE in the germline V gene. The CDR3 loop reads CASSLVDTPYQETQYF. The CDR3 nucleotides read TGTGCCAGCAGCTTGGTGGATACCCCGTACCAAGAGACCCAGTACTTC.

V usage is TRBV9 and J usage is TRBJ1-2; tentative D call: TRBD1 (6 bases). The germline gives CDR1 SGDLS, CDR2 YYNGEE. The V end lost 1 base, the J end lost 8 bases, and 15 bases lay between the germline ends. CDR3 length: 14 amino acids. This CDR3 reads CASSVSGEGGGYTF. The CDR3 DNA sequence: TGTGCCAGCAGCGTATCAGGGGAGGGAGGCGGCTACACCTTC. Filled out from reference TRBV9 and TRBJ1-2, the complete variable domain reads DSGVTQTPKHLITATGQRVTLRCSPRSGDLSVYWYQQSLDQGLQFLIQYYNGEERAKGNILERFSAQQFPDLHSELNLSSLELGDSALYFCASSVSGEGGGYTFGSGTRLTVV.

V is TRBV11-2 and J is TRBJ1-1; perhaps TRBD1 as D (5 bases). Per germline, CDR1 SGHAT and CDR2 FQNNGV. The CDR3 has 15 amino acids. Deletions cut 5 bases from V and 1 base from J, with 14 bases between. The CDR3 DNA reads as TGTGCCAGCAGCCTCATGGGGACCCCGAACACTGAAGCTTTCTTT. Its translation: CASSLMGTPNTEAFF.

As regards this clone: This CDR3 is also generated by other DNA sequences in the sample. V and J are TRBV29-1 and TRBJ2-5, with D unclear. Germline CDR1 reads SQVTM; CDR2 reads ANQGSEA. The CDR3 is 14 residues long. V lost 4 bases, J lost 3 bases, and 15 bases lay in between. CDR3 region: CSVAGLGNEETQYF. The CDR3 DNA sequence: TGCAGCGTTGCGGGTTTGGGAAACGAAGAGACCCAGTACTTC.

The chain links TRBV5-1 to TRBJ2-3; 8 nucleotides match TRBD1. Germline CDR1 is SGHRS and CDR2 is YFSETQ. The J segment lost 1 base and the V segment lost 4 bases, leaving 2 bases of the junction unmatched. The CDR3 is 14 residues long. The CDR3 DNA reads as TGCGCCAGCAGCCAGGACAGGGGCACAGATACGCAGTATTTT. Translating gives CASSQDRGTDTQYF. Supplemented by reference TRBV5-1 and TRBJ2-3, the full variable domain reads KAGVTQTPRYLIKTRGQQVTLSCSPISGHRSVSWYQQTPGQGLQFLFEYFSETQRNKGNFPGRFSGRQFSNSRSEMNVSTLELGDSALYLCASSQDRGTDTQYFGPGTRLTVL.

This chain connects TRBV7-9 to TRBJ1-1; a weak D match, TRBD1 (6 bases). V gave up 7 bases and J gave up 3 bases, with 24 bases separating them. CDR1 and CDR2 (germline): SEHNR, FQNEAQ (reference sequence). The CDR3 is 17 amino acids. CDR3 nucleotides: TGTGCCAGCATCTCTTTGGCGGGGGGCGATAGGGACACTGAAGCTTTCTTT. Protein sequence: CASISLAGGDRDTEAFF.

The chain employs TRBV19 and TRBJ1-1; TRBD1 might be the D (6 bases). The CDR3 totals 13 residues. The V end was cut by 5 bases, the J end by 4 bases, with 11 bases between. Germline V gene lookup returns CDR1 LNHDA and CDR2 SQIVND (reference sequence). This chain's CDR3 is CASSLGTRTEAFF. DNA for the CDR3: TGTGCCAGTAGTCTCGGGACACGCACTGAAGCTTTCTTT.

The chain has TRBV5-1 and TRBJ2-1; a possible D gene is TRBD2 (6 bases). Trimming stripped 4 bases from V and 7 bases from J, with 24 bases between. CDR1 is SGHRS, CDR2 YFSETQ, per germline. The CDR3 is made up of 17 amino acids. The CDR3 DNA reads as TGCGCCAGCAGCAGGGCCCTTGTGACGGGAGTATCGAATGAGCAGTTCTTC. This codes for CASSRALVTGVSNEQFF. Full variable domain (rest looked up from reference TRBV5-1 and TRBJ2-1): KAGVTQTPRYLIKTRGQQVTLSCSPISGHRSVSWYQQTPGQGLQFLFEYFSETQRNKGNFPGRFSGRQFSNSRSEMNVSTLELGDSALYLCASSRALVTGVSNEQFFGPGTRLTVL.

This clone was found once. The V gene is TRBV9, the J gene TRBJ2-5; D perhaps matches TRBD1 (5 bases). From germline, CDR1 is SGDLS and CDR2 YYNGEE. The CDR3 extends over 15 amino acids. Trimming pared 1 base from V and 2 bases from J, leaving 12 bases between. The CDR3 nucleotides read TGTGCCAGCAGCGTACAAGGGGCTAATCAAGAGACCCAGTACTTC. Protein sequence: CASSVQGANQETQYF. The whole variable domain, remainder taken from reference TRBV9 and TRBJ2-5, is DSGVTQTPKHLITATGQRVTLRCSPRSGDLSVYWYQQSLDQGLQFLIQYYNGEERAKGNILERFSAQQFPDLHSELNLSSLELGDSALYFCASSVQGANQETQYFGPGTRLLVL.

This chain links TRBV4-1 with TRBJ2-5; D perhaps matches TRBD2 (7 bases). The CDR3 length is 14 residues. Germline lookup yields CDR1 MGHRA and CDR2 YSYEKL. V dropped 0 bases and J dropped 7 bases, with 12 bases sitting between them. CDR3 DNA sequence: TGCGCCAGCAGCCAAGAAGGGGGGGGACTGACCCAGTACTTC. This encodes CASSQEGGGLTQYF.

The rearrangement uses TRBV30 and TRBJ2-7; no definite D call. Trimming shortened V by 1 base and J by 1 base, and 5 bases separated the two germline ends. The CDR3 is 12 amino acids. Germline assignment: CDR1 GTSNPN and CDR2 SVGIG (reference sequence). CDR3 in amino acids: CAWSGGSYEQYF. CDR3 nucleotides: TGTGCCTGGAGTGGAGGTTCCTACGAGCAGTACTTC.

This chain links TRBV4-1 with TRBJ2-2, with a tentative D call TRBD2 (6 bases). The V gene's germline CDR1 is MGHRA and CDR2 YSYEKL. V gave up 4 bases and J gave up 0 bases, with 18 bases separating them. CDR3 length: 18 residues. In DNA form, the CDR3 reads TGCGCCAGCAGCCTACCAGGCGGGGAGACGGCGAACACCGGGGAGCTGTTTTTT. Protein product: CASSLPGGETANTGELFF.

The chain uses TRBV29-1 and TRBJ2-5; D not certain. Germline-derived CDR1 and CDR2 are SQVTM and ANQGSEA. The CDR3 has 12 residues. V lost 6 bases and J lost 4, with 12 bases in between. CDR3 region: CSVETRGETQYF. The CDR3 DNA reads TGCAGCGTAGAGACAAGAGGAGAGACCCAGTACTTC.

The chain combines TRBV5-8 with TRBJ2-3; unclear D gene. V was cut by 2 bases and J by 14 bases, with 15 bases left in between. Germline V gene data show CDR1 as SGHTS and CDR2 as YDEGEE. CDR3 length equals 12 residues. The CDR3 reads CASSFRVSMMYF. Here the CDR3 DNA reads TGTGCCAGCAGCTTTCGTGTATCTATGATGTATTTT.

V is TRBV7-9 and J is TRBJ2-7, with 12 bases matching TRBD2. Germline trimming cut 3 bases from V and 3 bases from J; bases unmatched to any gene: 3. CDR3 size: 15 residues. Germline CDR1 reads SEHNR; CDR2 reads FQNEAQ (reference sequence). The CDR3 DNA reads TGTGCCAGCAGCTTGACGACTAGCGGGGGCTACGAGCAGTACTTC. Its protein is CASSLTTSGGYEQYF. The full variable domain, in which reference TRBV7-9 and TRBJ2-7 provide the parts outside the CDR3, is DTGVSQNPRHKITKRGQNVTFRCDPISEHNRLYWYRQTLGQGPEFLTYFQNEAQLEKSRLLSDRFSAERPKGSFSTLEIQRTEQGDSAMYLCASSLTTSGGYEQYFGPGTRLTVT.

The rearrangement uses TRBV6-1 and TRBJ2-3, with 8 nucleotides matching TRBD1. Germline lookup yields CDR1 MNHNS and CDR2 SASEGT. This CDR3 has 16 residues. J lost 3 bases, V lost 4 bases, and 9 bases had no gene match. CDR3: CASSGSAGTGTDTQYF. CDR3 sequence (DNA): TGTGCCAGCAGTGGATCAGCCGGGACAGGAACAGATACGCAGTATTTT.

The chain joins TRBV7-8 to TRBJ1-2; no clear D gene. This CDR3 comprises 15 residues. Deletions cut 2 bases from V and 3 bases from J, with 13 bases between. Germline V CDR1 and CDR2: SGHVS, FQNEAQ. CDR3 loop: CASSLHQVAYYGYTF. The CDR3 region has the DNA TGTGCCAGCAGCTTACATCAGGTCGCCTACTATGGCTACACCTTC.

This clone turned up a few times. V is TRBV12-5 and J is TRBJ2-7; tentative D call: TRBD2 (6 bases). The CDR3 extends over 14 amino acids. The V end lost 1 base, the J end lost 5 bases, and 12 bases lay between the germline ends. Germline CDR1 LGHNT, CDR2 FRNRAP. The CDR3 nucleotides are TGTGCTAGTGGTTTGGGTCCGGGGGTCCACGAGCAGTACTTC. Residues: CASGLGPGVHEQYF.

V and J are TRBV2 and TRBJ2-7; 8 bases agree with TRBD1. The CDR3 extends over 14 amino acids. The ends lost 4 bases at V and 7 bases at J; junction bases unmatched: 9. Germline lookup yields CDR1 SNHLY and CDR2 FYNNEI. CDR3 sequence reads: CASSADRGTGEQYF. CDR3 DNA: TGTGCCAGCAGTGCCGACAGGGGCACGGGTGAGCAGTACTTC.

The chain couples TRBV4-1 to TRBJ1-5; D is perhaps TRBD1 (5 bases). Trimming stripped 0 bases from V and 7 bases from J, with 19 bases between. The CDR3 loop spans 17 amino acids. Germline loops: CDR1 MGHRA, CDR2 YSYEKL. For the CDR3, the DNA is TGCGCCAGCAGCCAAGATTATACGGCAGGGATGGGGCAGCCCCAGCATTTT. Translating it yields CASSQDYTAGMGQPQHF.

The rearrangement links TRBV7-9 to TRBJ2-3, with 7 nucleotides matching TRBD2. V lost 2 bases and J lost 2; bases outside the gene matches: 10. This CDR3 comprises 17 residues. Germline CDR1 and CDR2: SEHNR and FQNEAQ (reference sequence). The CDR3 DNA reads as TGTGCCAGCAGCTTAATCGGCGGGCTAGCGGACACAGATACGCAGTATTTT. Translated, it gives CASSLIGGLADTDTQYF.

This clone came up once. The chain links TRBV14 to TRBJ2-1; D might be TRBD2 (6 bases). This CDR3 has 12 amino acids. V dropped 4 bases and J dropped 13 bases, with 14 bases sitting between them. Germline V gives CDR1 SGHDN, CDR2 FVKESK. The CDR3: CASSLMPGEQFF. The DNA for the CDR3 is TGTGCCAGCAGCCTCATGCCGGGGGAACAGTTCTTC. Full variable domain (rest looked up from reference TRBV14 and TRBJ2-1): EAGVTQFPSHSVIEKGQTVTLRCDPISGHDNLYWYRRVMGKEIKFLLHFVKESKQDESGMPNNRFLAERTGGTYSTLKVQPAELEDSGVYFCASSLMPGEQFFGPGTRLTVL.

The V and J genes are TRBV4-2 and TRBJ2-7; no clear D. V was cut by 1 base and J by 0 bases, with 7 bases left in between. Germline lookup yields CDR1 LGHNA and CDR2 YNFKEQ. The CDR3 sequence is 14 residues long. The CDR3 nucleotides are TGTGCCAGCAGCCAAGGTCTGAACTCCTACGAGCAGTACTTC. It is translated as CASSQGLNSYEQYF.

The chain uses TRBV27 and TRBJ1-5; 7 bases are a match to TRBD1. Germline lookup yields CDR1 MNHEY and CDR2 SMNVEV (reference sequence). This CDR3 comprises 15 residues. J was trimmed by 10 bases and V by 6 bases; bases with no gene match: 15. CDR3 coding DNA: TGTGCCAGCAGCGGAGGGACAGCCGGCAGGGATCCCCAGCATTTT. This codes for CASSGGTAGRDPQHF.

V usage is TRBV5-1 and J usage is TRBJ2-1, with no clear D. Germline values: CDR1 SGHRS, CDR2 YFSETQ. V lost 2 bases to trimming and J lost 0 bases, with 15 bases between them. The CDR3 spans 17 residues. The DNA of the CDR3 is TGCGCCAGCAGCTTTGACGGCGCGGCCAGCTCCTACAATGAGCAGTTCTTC. This gives the protein CASSFDGAASSYNEQFF.

In its sample, this clone was seen once. The chain recombines TRBV30 with TRBJ2-3; D is uncertain. The CDR3 sequence is 12 residues long. Trimming pared 0 bases from V and 8 bases from J, leaving 9 bases between. CDR1 and CDR2 from the germline V gene are GTSNPN and SVGIG (reference sequence). The CDR3 region is CAWSVGTPTQYF. The CDR3, as DNA: TGTGCCTGGAGTGTGGGAACCCCTACGCAGTATTTT.